The entry below describes one TCR beta chain. Trimming took off 6 bases at V and 0 bases at J, with 9 bases between the two ends. CDR1 is SQVTM and CDR2 is ANQGSEA in the germline V gene. There are 13 residues in the CDR3. The sample is drawn from a study of blood T cell repertoires in COVID-19. Study-wide context: Sources were T cells, B-cell-depleted T cells, or PBMCs; the material itself was cDNA or gDNA.

As originally analysed: Estimation of nucleated cell counts relied on the amplification of reference gene primers. Clones were sequenced by immunoSEQ multiplex PCR, and TCRdb holds only the in-frame ones, with some missing. The DNA was the basis for D and trimming; V, J and clone size are from that table. The sample carries 65,000 to 85,000 clones, roughly 91% recorded once. This chain joins TRBV29-1 and TRBJ1-5; D is unresolved. The sequence was obtained from a woman aged 18-30 years with acute or convalescent COVID-19. Sequencing was carried out using peripheral blood. This CDR3 is CSVRLNSNQPQHF. DNA of the CDR3: TGCAGCGTCCGACTGAATAGCAATCAGCCCCAGCATTTT.